This T cell receptor beta chain was sequenced during a study of blood T cell repertoires in COVID-19. Study details: Whether acute or convalescent, the COVID-19 samples came from the United States, Italy and Spain. In each case, the material was cDNA or gDNA derived from T cells, B-cell-depleted T cells, or PBMCs.

Original data processing: The assay estimated nucleated cells by amplifying reference gene primers. Here immunoSEQ multiplex PCR was the method, and the copy in TCRdb shows in-frame clones only, minus some. D and trimming were read from the DNA, whereas the V and J calls and clone size are those reported in that table. The data show over 350,000 clones, 86% seen once. The CDR3 spans 18 residues. V lost 3 bases, J lost 0 bases, and 6 bases stayed unmatched. In germline, CDR1 is SEHNR, CDR2 FQNEAQ (reference sequence). This sequence joins TRBV7-9 and TRBJ2-1; TRBD2 agrees at 12 bases. This clonotype was sampled from a woman between 25 and 40 years old with active or convalescent COVID-19. Material for sequencing was peripheral blood. The CDR3 reads CASSLTSGSPSSYNEQFF. CDR3 DNA: TGTGCCAGCAGCTTGACTAGCGGGAGCCCGAGCTCCTACAATGAGCAGTTCTTC. Using reference TRBV7-9 and TRBJ2-1 for the parts outside the CDR3, the full variable domain is DTGVSQNPRHKITKRGQNVTFRCDPISEHNRLYWYRQTLGQGPEFLTYFQNEAQLEKSRLLSDRFSAERPKGSFSTLEIQRTEQGDSAMYLCASSLTSGSPSSYNEQFFGPGTRLTVL.